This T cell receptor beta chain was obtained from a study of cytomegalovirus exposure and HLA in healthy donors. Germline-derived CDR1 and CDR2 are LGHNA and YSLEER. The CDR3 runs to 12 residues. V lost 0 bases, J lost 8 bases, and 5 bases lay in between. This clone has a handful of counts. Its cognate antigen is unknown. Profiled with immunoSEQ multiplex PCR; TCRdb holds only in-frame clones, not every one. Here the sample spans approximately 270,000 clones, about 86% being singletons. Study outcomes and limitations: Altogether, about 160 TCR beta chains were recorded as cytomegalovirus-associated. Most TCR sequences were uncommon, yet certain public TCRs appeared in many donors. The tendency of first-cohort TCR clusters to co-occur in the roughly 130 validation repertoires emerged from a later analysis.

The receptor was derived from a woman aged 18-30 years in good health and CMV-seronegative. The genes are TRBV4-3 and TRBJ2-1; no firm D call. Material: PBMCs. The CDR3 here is CASSQERYEQFF. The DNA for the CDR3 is TGCGCCAGCAGCCAAGAACGGTATGAGCAGTTCTTC.